Below, 21 T cell receptor beta chains from the same sample are listed, as sequenced in a study of blood T cells in healthy people across ages. The second PCR ran about 6 to 11 cycles with a sample-barcoded 5' primer and J-beta primers. MiXCR, run by TCRdb on the 5' RACE reads, gives a single entry per CDR3 protein. The table lists some 1,800,000 distinct CDR3 sequences, 39% of them singletons. The sequenced sample consisted of blood. The receptors originated from a human donor in good health.

This clonotype was recorded many times. V gene TRBV10-3 combines with J gene TRBJ1-2; D perhaps matches TRBD1 (5 bases). The CDR3 spans 14 residues. CDR1 ENHRY and CDR2 SYGVKD come from the germline V gene. Trimming stripped 10 bases from V and 4 bases from J, with 19 bases between. The CDR3 DNA sequence: TGTGCCAAGCCCTGGGGCCTCAAGTGCTATGGCTACACCTTC. This encodes CAKPWGLKCYGYTF.

The CDR3 sequence is CSARADRWTEAFF. The CDR3 DNA reads as TGCAGTGCTAGAGCGGACAGGTGGACTGAAGCTTTCTTT. J is TRBJ1-1 and V is TRBV20-1; 7 bases match TRBD1. There are 13 residues in the CDR3. Trimming removed 1 base from V and 5 bases from J; junction bases left unmatched: 4. The V gene's germline CDR1 is DFQATT and CDR2 SNEGSKA (reference sequence).

The genes are TRBV6-2 or TRBV6-3 and TRBJ2-7; 7 bases are a match to TRBD1. The V gene's germline CDR1 is MNHEY and CDR2 SVGEGT. The CDR3 is 14 amino acids. J gave up 2 bases and V 5 bases, and 6 bases lay outside the gene matches. In nucleotides, the CDR3 is TGTGCCAGCAGTACTCTGACAGGGCCCTACGAGCAGTACTTC. Translation gives CASSTLTGPYEQYF.

The genes are TRBV7-2 and TRBJ2-7; TRBD2 is a possible D gene (5 bases). The germline gives CDR1 SGHTA, CDR2 FQGNSA. V gave up 1 base and J gave up 3 bases, with 10 bases separating them. The CDR3 consists of 14 residues. CDR3 in DNA: TGTGCCAGCAGCTTAGGGGCTAGCCGCTACGAGCAGTACTTC. Translated: CASSLGASRYEQYF.

This chain connects TRBV6-2 or TRBV6-3 to TRBJ2-4; unclear D gene. Trimming took off 6 bases at V and 2 bases at J, with 14 bases between the two ends. This CDR3 contains 15 residues. Germline V gives CDR1 MNHEY, CDR2 SVGEGT. CDR3 sequence reads: CASRPTGLSKNIQYF. CDR3 coding DNA: TGTGCCAGCAGACCCACGGGTCTGTCCAAAAACATTCAGTACTTC.

In its sample, this clonotype was seen a few times. The chain combines TRBV28 with TRBJ1-1; TRBD1 might be the D (5 bases). The V end was cut by 3 bases, the J end by 4 bases, with 15 bases between. The germline V gene has CDR1 MDHEN and CDR2 SYDVKM. This CDR3 has 15 amino acids. The CDR3 here is CASSLAAGVGTEAFF. As DNA, the CDR3 is TGTGCCAGCAGTTTGGCGGCGGGGGTGGGCACTGAAGCTTTCTTT.

This clonotype appeared a few times. The rearrangement uses TRBV7-2 and TRBJ2-1; 9 nucleotides match TRBD2. Germline V lookup: CDR1 SGHTA, CDR2 FQGNSA. The CDR3 length is 15 residues. Trimming at V came to 1 base and at J to 6 bases, leaving 4 bases not matched to a gene. The chain's CDR3 is CASSLVGLAGNEQFF. Here the CDR3 DNA reads TGTGCCAGCAGCTTAGTGGGACTAGCCGGCAATGAGCAGTTCTTC.

This clonotype has a count of ten or more. The rearrangement links TRBV5-1 to TRBJ2-3, with TRBD1 matching over 9 bases. The CDR3 has 16 amino acids. Germline V gene data show CDR1 as SGHRS and CDR2 as YFSETQ. V dropped 2 bases and J dropped 3; count of bases not matched to a gene: 7. In DNA form, the CDR3 reads TGCGCCAGCAGCTTAATGACAGGGGGTACGACAGATACGCAGTATTTT. Translation: CASSLMTGGTTDTQYF.

This rearrangement joins TRBV19 to TRBJ2-5; D not resolved. Germline loops: CDR1 LNHDA, CDR2 SQIVND (reference sequence). This CDR3 spans 15 amino acids. Trimming pared 1 base from V and 2 bases from J, leaving 11 bases between. The CDR3 here is CASSIGPPGQETQYF. In nucleotides, the CDR3 is TGTGCCAGTAGTATAGGACCGCCGGGTCAAGAGACCCAGTACTTC.

The gene calls are TRBV5-6 and TRBJ2-5; no definite D call. Germline loops: CDR1 SGHDT, CDR2 YYEEEE. Trimming removed 0 bases at V and 2 bases at J, with 11 bases between. The CDR3 spans 15 residues. In DNA form, the CDR3 reads TGTGCCAGCAGCTTGGAACCCAGCAGGCAAGAGACCCAGTACTTC. Translating it yields CASSLEPSRQETQYF.

This clonotype was seen only a few times. One junction end does not reproduce the germline sequence, and a read error may be involved. V is TRBV4-3 and J is TRBJ2-4; D is uncertain. The J call could be wrong; TRBJ2-7 is a better fit for the DNA end. The CDR3 length is 14 residues. The germline CDR1 and CDR2 sequences are LGHNA and YSLEER. This CDR3 reads CASNQASGTYEQYF. The CDR3 DNA follows: TGCGCCAGCAACCAAGCTAGTGGCACCTACGAGCAGTACTTC.

This rearrangement joins TRBV28 to TRBJ1-5, with D perhaps TRBD1 (6 bases). Germline V lookup: CDR1 MDHEN, CDR2 SYDVKM. This CDR3 is built from 16 residues. Trimming shortened V by 7 bases and J by 8 bases, and 24 bases separated the two germline ends. DNA for the CDR3: TGTGCCAGCACTCGTTTGGACAGTTTGGGGAGGGAGCCCCAGCATTTT. This codes for CASTRLDSLGREPQHF.

The table lists this clonotype with a few counts. This chain connects TRBV12-3 or TRBV12-4 to TRBJ1-1; D gene uncertain. Trimming shortened V by 8 bases and J by 3 bases, and 13 bases separated the two germline ends. CDR3 length equals 13 residues. CDR3 DNA sequence: TGTGCCAGCCGAACAGCTGGGCACACTGAAGCTTTCTTT. It specifies CASRTAGHTEAFF.

The table lists this clonotype with a count of one. The chain has TRBV6-2 or TRBV6-3 and TRBJ2-4; D is uncertain. This CDR3 has 12 amino acids. Trimming took off 2 bases at V and 13 bases at J, with 12 bases between the two ends. Germline V lookup: CDR1 MNHEY, CDR2 SVGEGT. The CDR3 nucleotides read TGTGCCAGCAGTTACCGGCACAATGAGCAGTACTTC. It encodes CASSYRHNEQYF.

The chain employs TRBV28 and TRBJ2-2; 9 bases line up with TRBD1. The CDR3 contains 14 residues. Germline CDR1 is MDHEN and CDR2 is SYDVKM. V shed 8 bases and J 3 bases; nucleotides not matched to a gene: 4. Here the CDR3 DNA reads TGTGCCAGCTGTACAGGGGGCCACACCGGGGAGCTGTTTTTT. This codes for CASCTGGHTGELFF.

The CDR3 spells CASSPMSLRAQETQYF. DNA for the CDR3: TGTGCCAGCAGTCCGATGTCCCTCCGGGCCCAAGAGACCCAGTACTTC. The genes are TRBV28 and TRBJ2-5; D is unclear. This CDR3 contains 16 residues. V lost 5 bases, J lost 1 base, and 17 bases lay in between. CDR1 is MDHEN, CDR2 SYDVKM, per germline.

The chain's CDR3 is CASSAGQVVGYTF. The CDR3 DNA reads TGTGCCAGCAGCGCAGGACAGGTGGTTGGCTACACCTTC. The gene calls are TRBV9 and TRBJ1-2; 7 nucleotides agree with TRBD1. CDR1 is SGDLS and CDR2 is YYNGEE in the germline V gene. The CDR3 contains 13 residues. J lost 7 bases, V lost 3 bases, and 6 bases had no gene match.

Of note for this clonotype: The junction and the germline gene differ at one end; a read error may be behind it. This chain connects TRBV18 to TRBJ2-1; D gene ambiguous. Germline V gives CDR1 KGHSH, CDR2 LQKENI. This CDR3 is 12 amino acids long. The CDR3 is CAGSPRHNEQFF. Written as DNA, the CDR3 is TGTGCCGGCTCACCAAGGCATAATGAGCAGTTCTTC.

In this sample, this clonotype turned up a few times. The chain joins TRBV20-1 to TRBJ2-1, with 7 bases that match TRBD2. From germline, CDR1 is DFQATT and CDR2 SNEGSKA (reference sequence). With 0 bases clipped from V and 1 base from J, the junction kept 6 bases outside the gene matches. The CDR3 has 16 residues. CDR3 DNA: TGCAGTGCTAGAGATCAGAGGCGGGGGTCCTACAATGAGCAGTTCTTC. This sequence encodes CSARDQRRGSYNEQFF.

The chain joins TRBV20-1 to TRBJ2-1; TRBD1 aligns across 7 bases. With the DNA end fitting TRBJ2-7 better, the J assignment may be wrong. This CDR3 region has 13 residues. From germline, CDR1 is DFQATT and CDR2 SNEGSKA (reference sequence). CDR3 region: CSATGTAQNEQYF. The CDR3 nucleotides are TGCAGTGCTACCGGGACAGCCCAAAATGAGCAGTACTTC.

This clonotype has only a few counts. The chain couples TRBV20-1 to TRBJ1-5, with D perhaps matching TRBD1 (6 bases). The CDR3 runs to 14 residues. The germline CDR1 and CDR2 sequences are DFQATT and SNEGSKA (reference sequence). V gave up 2 bases and J gave up 6 bases, with 14 bases separating them. In DNA, the CDR3 is TGCAGTGCTAGAACCGGGACAATAGCTCAGCCCCAGCATTTT. Translation: CSARTGTIAQPQHF.